These 24 T cell receptor beta chains share one sample of origin, sequenced in a study of blood T cell repertoires in COVID-19. TCRdb keeps only in-frame clones here, not all; method: immunoSEQ multiplex PCR. The data show around 140,000 clones, around 86% seen once. The sequencing input was peripheral blood. The receptor source for this set is a human donor in a cohort sampled during active COVID-19.

This clone was seen once. In nucleotides, the CDR3 is TGCGCCAGCAGCGCCCAGGGACAAATAGATCAGCCCCAGCATTTT. Translating gives CASSAQGQIDQPQHF. This rearrangement joins TRBV5-1 to TRBJ1-5; D might be TRBD1 (6 bases). CDR1 and CDR2 from the germline V gene are SGHRS and YFSETQ. CDR3 length: 15 residues. V lost 4 bases and J lost 5, with 16 bases in between.

The J gene is TRBJ2-1, the V gene TRBV19; D is unresolved. The CDR3 contains 14 residues. The germline V gene encodes CDR1 LNHDA and CDR2 SQIVND (reference sequence). Trimming took off 3 bases at V and 2 bases at J, with 8 bases between the two ends. The CDR3 sequence: CASSMRSPYNEQFF. The CDR3 bases are TGTGCCAGTAGTATGAGGTCCCCCTACAATGAGCAGTTCTTC.

The rearrangement uses TRBV5-4 and TRBJ2-7, with a possible D match to TRBD2 (6 bases). Trimming left V 0 bases short and J 5 bases short, with 12 bases between. The CDR3 consists of 14 residues. Germline CDR1 SGHNT, CDR2 YYREEE (reference sequence). CDR3 residues: CASSLGRVANEQYF. The CDR3 nucleotides are TGTGCCAGCAGCTTGGGGAGGGTAGCCAACGAGCAGTACTTC.

The genes are TRBV12-3 or TRBV12-4 and TRBJ2-3; no clear D. Trimming pared 6 bases from V and 2 bases from J, leaving 6 bases between. There are 12 residues in the CDR3. CDR3 amino acids: CASRYTTDTQYF. In nucleotides, the CDR3 is TGTGCCAGCAGATACACCACAGATACGCAGTATTTT.

This clone is a singleton in its sample. The chain recombines TRBV5-5 with TRBJ2-5, with D perhaps matching TRBD1 (6 bases). This CDR3 is built from 16 residues. V was cut by 4 bases and J by 4 bases, with 20 bases left in between. The V gene's germline CDR1 is SGHKS and CDR2 YYEKEE (reference sequence). Here the CDR3 reads CASSRRDIRPGETQYF. DNA for the CDR3: TGTGCCAGCAGCCGCCGGGACATCCGACCGGGAGAGACCCAGTACTTC. The full variable domain, in which reference TRBV5-5 and TRBJ2-5 provide the parts outside the CDR3, is DAGVTQSPTHLIKTRGQQVTLRCSPISGHKSVSWYQQVLGQGPQFIFQYYEKEERGRGNFPDRFSARQFPNYSSELNVNALLLGDSALYLCASSRRDIRPGETQYFGPGTRLLVL.

The chain uses TRBV27 and TRBJ1-1; the D gene is possibly TRBD1 (5 bases). The CDR3 has 15 residues. The germline CDR1 and CDR2 sequences are MNHEY and SMNVEV (reference sequence). V was cut by 5 bases and J by 6 bases, with 19 bases left in between. The CDR3 reads CASSPPGAGYSEAFF. CDR3 in DNA: TGTGCCAGCAGTCCACCGGGCGCAGGGTACTCTGAAGCTTTCTTT.

This clone has more than one count but fewer than ten. This chain connects TRBV28 to TRBJ2-7, with no clear D. The ends were cut back, 3 bases at V and 3 bases at J, with 9 bases in the middle. The CDR3 is 13 amino acids. Germline lookup yields CDR1 MDHEN and CDR2 SYDVKM. The CDR3 protein is CASSFLVVYEQYF. The CDR3 nucleotides read TGTGCCAGCAGTTTTCTCGTCGTCTACGAGCAGTACTTC.

This clone was detected only a few times. The genes are TRBV18 and TRBJ2-1; TRBD2 aligns across 15 bases. V lost 6 bases and J lost 10; bases outside the gene matches: 7. Germline CDR1 KGHSH, CDR2 LQKENI. This CDR3 comprises 15 residues. The CDR3 DNA reads TGTGCCAGCTCGCAGGGACTAGCGGGAGGCGGGGAGCAGTTCTTC. This sequence encodes CASSQGLAGGGEQFF.

The rearrangement links TRBV28 to TRBJ2-7; weak D call: TRBD1 (6 bases). Germline assignment: CDR1 MDHEN and CDR2 SYDVKM. This CDR3 contains 15 residues. Trimming removed 6 bases from V and 4 bases from J, with 19 bases in between. The CDR3 loop reads CASSSTGTNQYEQYF. DNA for the CDR3: TGTGCCAGCAGCTCAACCGGGACAAATCAATACGAGCAGTACTTC.

Here the CDR3 reads CASSRERGRGTEAFF. The CDR3 coding sequence is TGTGCCAGTAGTAGGGAGAGGGGGCGCGGCACTGAAGCTTTCTTT. The chain couples TRBV19 to TRBJ1-1, with 7 bases aligning to TRBD1. This CDR3 has 15 amino acids. The germline V gene encodes CDR1 LNHDA and CDR2 SQIVND (reference sequence). Trimming cost V 4 bases and J 4 bases; bases outside gene matches: 9.

This clone was seen more than once but under ten times. This chain connects TRBV2 to TRBJ2-2, with 9 positions matching TRBD1. Germline V gene sequence: CDR1 SNHLY, CDR2 FYNNEI. Trimming took 8 bases from V and 7 from J; bases not matched to a gene: 8. This CDR3 region has 14 residues. This chain's CDR3 is CASGAQGAVGELFF. As DNA, the CDR3 is TGTGCCAGCGGGGCACAGGGGGCGGTCGGGGAGCTGTTTTTT.

The CDR3 sequence: CASSEAGLAGISYEQYF. The CDR3 region has the DNA TGTGCCAGCAGTGAAGCGGGACTAGCGGGTATATCCTACGAGCAGTACTTC. The chain has TRBV6-1 and TRBJ2-7; 12 nucleotides align to TRBD2. V gave up 0 bases and J gave up 1 base; unmatched junction bases: 4. The CDR3 totals 17 residues. Germline V gene sequence: CDR1 MNHNS, CDR2 SASEGT.

The rearrangement links TRBV7-2 to TRBJ2-7, with 9 bases matching TRBD1. CDR3 length: 16 amino acids. Losses at the gene ends were 7 bases for V and 0 bases for J; bases not matched to a gene: 10. Germline CDR1 is SGHTA and CDR2 is FQGNSA. DNA for the CDR3: TGTGCCAGCACCCAGAGCCCGGGACAGGGCTCCTACGAGCAGTACTTC. This codes for CASTQSPGQGSYEQYF.

This clone was counted a single time. V usage is TRBV7-6 and J usage is TRBJ2-2; 9 bases fit TRBD1. There are 18 residues in the CDR3. V lost 5 bases, J lost 6 bases, and 16 bases stayed unmatched. CDR1 and CDR2 from the germline V gene are SGHVS and FNYEAQ. The DNA of the CDR3 is TGTGCCAGCAGCCCATTAAGTATTCGGGGACAGGGCTCCGGGGAGCTGTTTTTT. Translating gives CASSPLSIRGQGSGELFF.

The chain combines TRBV28 with TRBJ2-7, with 9 bases matching TRBD1. Trimming took 6 bases from V and 3 from J; bases not matched to a gene: 12. CDR1 MDHEN and CDR2 SYDVKM come from the germline V gene. The CDR3 consists of 16 residues. The CDR3 reads CASRYEGQGTIYEQYF. The CDR3 DNA reads TGTGCCAGCAGGTACGAAGGACAGGGGACGATCTACGAGCAGTACTTC.

The chain links TRBV4-2 to TRBJ1-5; D possibly corresponds to TRBD1 (5 bases). The V end was cut by 4 bases, the J end by 4 bases, with 11 bases between. This CDR3 is 14 amino acids long. CDR1 is LGHNA, CDR2 YNFKEQ, per germline. The DNA of the CDR3 is TGTGCCAGCAGCCGAGGACAAGGGAATCAGCCCCAGCATTTT. Protein sequence: CASSRGQGNQPQHF.

Only a few counts were recorded for this clone. The chain employs TRBV10-2 and TRBJ2-3, with 11 bases fitting TRBD2. Germline assignment: CDR1 WSHSY and CDR2 SAAADI. The CDR3 consists of 17 residues. V trimming: 5 bases; J trimming: 0 bases; junction bases outside the gene matches: 7. The CDR3 DNA follows: TGCGCCAGCAGTCTCCCGACTAGCGGGGCTAGCACAGATACGCAGTATTTT. It specifies CASSLPTSGASTDTQYF.

The chain joins TRBV13 to TRBJ2-5; 13 nucleotides match TRBD2. The CDR3 spans 17 residues. Germline trimming cut 1 base from V and 2 bases from J; bases unmatched to any gene: 4. In germline, CDR1 is PRHDT, CDR2 FYEKMQ (reference sequence). CDR3 amino acids: CASSLVGLAGVQETQYF. The CDR3 nucleotides read TGTGCCAGCAGCTTAGTAGGACTAGCGGGAGTTCAAGAGACCCAGTACTTC.

The chain is built from TRBV28 and TRBJ1-4; D perhaps matches TRBD1 (5 bases). Germline assignment: CDR1 MDHEN and CDR2 SYDVKM. The CDR3 sequence is 12 residues long. The V end was cut by 6 bases, the J end by 8 bases, with 10 bases between. CDR3 bases: TGTGCCAGCAGACAGGTTGGGGAAAAACTGTTTTTT. Amino acid sequence: CASRQVGEKLFF.

This clone was seen just once. Here the CDR3 DNA reads TGCAGCGTTGGACAGGGAGTCGAGCAGTACTTC. Translation gives CSVGQGVEQYF. V is TRBV29-1 and J is TRBJ2-7; the match to TRBD1 covers 7 bases. Germline CDR1 SQVTM, CDR2 ANQGSEA. After removal of 4 bases from V and 6 bases from J, the junction contained 3 bases not matched to a gene. The CDR3 has 11 amino acids.

The genes are TRBV7-9 and TRBJ1-1, with 9 bases identical to TRBD1. CDR3 length: 16 residues. Germline lookup yields CDR1 SEHNR and CDR2 FQNEAQ (reference sequence). Trimming removed 1 base from V and 11 bases from J; junction bases left unmatched: 14. The CDR3 bases are TGTGCCAGCAGCTTAGGAGGTACAGGGGGCAGTCCCGCCGCTTTCTTT. This codes for CASSLGGTGGSPAAFF.

The chain uses TRBV4-1 and TRBJ2-3, with D perhaps matching TRBD2 (6 bases). The CDR3 spans 16 residues. CDR1 is MGHRA, CDR2 YSYEKL, per germline. V was trimmed by 5 bases and J by 0 bases, leaving 15 bases between them. The chain's CDR3 is CASSKGTGTSTDTQYF. The CDR3 DNA is TGCGCCAGCAGCAAAGGGACTGGTACTAGCACAGATACGCAGTATTTT.

The chain couples TRBV7-2 to TRBJ1-3; D is perhaps TRBD1 (5 bases). Germline assignment: CDR1 SGHTA and CDR2 FQGNSA. This CDR3 spans 16 amino acids. Trimming removed 1 base at V and 0 bases at J, with 10 bases between. CDR3 in DNA: TGTGCCAGCAGCTTAGAGACAGCCTCCTCTGGAAACACCATATATTTT. It is translated as CASSLETASSGNTIYF.

The V and J genes are TRBV4-3 and TRBJ2-1, with 13 bases identical to TRBD2. Germline V lookup: CDR1 LGHNA, CDR2 YSLEER. This CDR3 has 17 residues. The V gene end was trimmed by 1 base and the J gene end by 8 bases; junction bases not matched to a gene: 8. Here the CDR3 reads CASSQALLAGGLDEQFF. Here the CDR3 DNA reads TGCGCCAGCAGCCAAGCGCTACTAGCGGGAGGGTTGGATGAGCAGTTCTTC.